This T cell receptor (beta chain) was sequenced during a study of shared clonotypes between healthy human individuals. Profiled with immunoSEQ multiplex PCR; TCRdb holds only in-frame clones, not every one. The profile shows roughly 490,000 clones, roughly 85% of them singletons. The source is a woman between 40 and 50 years old in good health. Some clones in this sample may be carry-over from other donors' samples. Input material: PBMCs.

The CDR3 DNA follows: TGTGCCAGCAGTGAGGTTGAGCAGTACTTC. Protein sequence: CASSEVEQYF. This chain joins TRBV2 and TRBJ2-7; D is unresolved. V lost 3 bases to trimming and J lost 7 bases, with 4 bases between them. The CDR3 consists of 10 residues. CDR1 is SNHLY and CDR2 is FYNNEI in the germline V gene.